The next 30 T cell receptor beta chains were all read from a single sample in a study of blood T cell repertoires in COVID-19. Data came from immunoSEQ multiplex PCR; TCRdb stores just in-frame clones and leaves some out. The sample has a few hundred thousand clones; around 81% are singletons. The source material was PBMCs or T cells enriched from blood (not recorded which). These receptors came from a man aged 25 to 45 with acute COVID-19.

V is TRBV5-1 and J is TRBJ1-1; D is unclear. The ends were cut back, 4 bases at V and 3 bases at J, with 10 bases in the middle. Germline V gives CDR1 SGHRS, CDR2 YFSETQ. The CDR3 loop spans 13 amino acids. This CDR3 is CASSPTVDTEAFF. The CDR3 nucleotides are TGCGCCAGCAGCCCCACGGTAGACACTGAAGCTTTCTTT.

V gene TRBV6-6 combines with J gene TRBJ1-2, with 8 bases lining up with TRBD1. In germline, CDR1 is MNHNY, CDR2 SVGAGI (reference sequence). With V trimmed by 5 bases and J by 2 bases, 4 bases remained unmatched. The CDR3 runs to 14 residues. The CDR3 region has the DNA TGTGCCAGCAGTACCGGACAGGGAAACTATGGCTACACCTTC. Translating it yields CASSTGQGNYGYTF.

This clone was counted a single time. The chain links TRBV7-9 to TRBJ2-5; 7 nucleotides line up with TRBD2. The CDR3 totals 14 residues. Per germline, CDR1 SEHNR and CDR2 FQNEAQ (reference sequence). V shed 5 bases and J 3 bases; nucleotides not matched to a gene: 6. The CDR3 loop reads CASSGWAGEETQYF. The CDR3 nucleotides are TGTGCCAGCAGCGGGTGGGCGGGGGAAGAGACCCAGTACTTC.

This clone has a handful of counts. J is TRBJ1-5 and V is TRBV6-5; D remains unclear. Germline assignment: CDR1 MNHEY and CDR2 SVGAGI. This CDR3 has 13 amino acids. V lost 8 bases and J lost 2, with 10 bases in between. The CDR3 DNA reads as TGTGCCAGCGGAGGACCGGGCAATCAGCCCCAGCATTTT. Protein: CASGGPGNQPQHF.

The chain recombines TRBV6-1 with TRBJ2-1; 13 nucleotides match TRBD2. CDR3 size: 15 residues. With 3 bases clipped from V and 10 bases from J, the junction kept 6 bases outside the gene matches. From germline, CDR1 is MNHNS and CDR2 SASEGT. CDR3 DNA: TGTGCCAGCAGTGAGGGACTAGCGGGGCTCGGGGAGCAGTTCTTC. It specifies CASSEGLAGLGEQFF.

This clone appeared a single time. The chain uses TRBV28 and TRBJ2-5, with D unclear. The germline gives CDR1 MDHEN, CDR2 SYDVKM. This CDR3 has 11 residues. Trimming removed 6 bases from V and 5 bases from J, with 7 bases in between. CDR3 bases: TGTGCCAGCAGCCAACGGGAGACCCAGTACTTC. As protein: CASSQRETQYF.

This clone was observed a single time. The rearrangement links TRBV18 to TRBJ1-6, with D unclear. The V end lost 6 bases, the J end lost 3 bases, and 6 bases lay between the germline ends. The CDR3 is made up of 13 amino acids. Germline V gene data show CDR1 as KGHSH and CDR2 as LQKENI. The CDR3 coding sequence is TGTGCCAGCTCCCCGGGCTATAATTCACCCCTCCACTTT. This sequence encodes CASSPGYNSPLHF. Complete variable domain (other parts from reference TRBV18 and TRBJ1-6): NAGVMQNPRHLVRRRGQEARLRCSPMKGHSHVYWYRQLPEEGLKFMVYLQKENIIDESGMPKERFSAEFPKEGPSILRIQQVVRGDSAAYFCASSPGYNSPLHFGNGTRLTVT.

The chain combines TRBV9 with TRBJ2-2; possibly TRBD2 for D (5 bases). V was pared by 0 bases and J by 4 bases, with 10 bases between. Germline V gene data show CDR1 as SGDLS and CDR2 as YYNGEE. The CDR3 runs 15 residues. The DNA of the CDR3 is TGTGCCAGCAGCGTAGTAGGCGAGGGCACCGGGGAGCTGTTTTTT. It yields the protein CASSVVGEGTGELFF. Based on the CDR3 plus reference TRBV9 and TRBJ2-2, the full variable domain is DSGVTQTPKHLITATGQRVTLRCSPRSGDLSVYWYQQSLDQGLQFLIQYYNGEERAKGNILERFSAQQFPDLHSELNLSSLELGDSALYFCASSVVGEGTGELFFGEGSRLTVL.

The gene calls are TRBV7-9 and TRBJ2-1, with TRBD2 identical over 9 bases. The ends lost 1 base at V and 0 bases at J; junction bases unmatched: 7. From germline, CDR1 is SEHNR and CDR2 FQNEAQ (reference sequence). The CDR3 sequence is 18 residues long. In DNA form, the CDR3 reads TGTGCCAGCAGCTTAGAAGCGGGGGGCCCGTTCTCCTACAATGAGCAGTTCTTC. It is translated as CASSLEAGGPFSYNEQFF.

This rearrangement joins TRBV29-1 to TRBJ1-1; D is possibly TRBD1 (5 bases). CDR1 is SQVTM, CDR2 ANQGSEA, per germline. Trimming left V 6 bases short and J 2 bases short, with 19 bases between. The CDR3 sequence is 15 residues long. The CDR3, as DNA: TGCAGCGTCGAACCCGGGTCGGGGGGAAACACTGAAGCTTTCTTT. It specifies CSVEPGSGGNTEAFF.

J is TRBJ2-5 and V is TRBV3-1 (or the pseudogene TRBV3-2), with 8 bases matching TRBD2. V lost 1 base, J lost 4 bases, and 5 bases stayed unmatched. CDR3 length: 15 residues. CDR1 LGHDT and CDR2 YNNKEL come from the germline V gene (reference sequence). CDR3 DNA sequence: TGTGCCAGCAGCCAAGGGGGACTAGGGCGAGAGACCCAGTACTTC. Protein: CASSQGGLGRETQYF.

The CDR3: CAGTGGDYGYTF. CDR3 bases: TGCGCCGGGACAGGGGGCGACTATGGCTACACCTTC. This sequence joins TRBV29-1 and TRBJ1-2; 12 positions match TRBD1. This CDR3 comprises 12 residues. Germline loops: CDR1 SQVTM, CDR2 ANQGSEA.

J is TRBJ2-7 and V is TRBV7-9; unclear D gene. Trimming stripped 1 base from V and 0 bases from J, with 10 bases between. Germline V CDR1 and CDR2: SEHNR, FQNEAQ (reference sequence). This CDR3 has 15 amino acids. Here the CDR3 DNA reads TGTGCCAGCAGCTTAGAGGCAGGAAGCTCCTACGAGCAGTACTTC. Translating it yields CASSLEAGSSYEQYF.

The genes are TRBV10-2 and TRBJ2-1; 7 nucleotides line up with TRBD1. In germline, CDR1 is WSHSY, CDR2 SAAADI. CDR3 size: 14 residues. V gave up 0 bases and J gave up 4 bases; unmatched junction bases: 0. The CDR3 DNA reads as TGCGCCAGCAGTGAGTCGGGACAGTACAATGAGCAGTTCTTC. As protein: CASSESGQYNEQFF.

The chain combines TRBV29-1 with TRBJ1-6; perhaps TRBD1 as D (5 bases). Germline V gene data show CDR1 as SQVTM and CDR2 as ANQGSEA. There are 14 residues in the CDR3. The V end was cut by 6 bases, the J end by 5 bases, with 14 bases between. The CDR3 is CSVETGTDNSPLHF. CDR3 nucleotides: TGCAGCGTAGAAACCGGGACTGATAATTCACCCCTCCACTTT.

About this clone: Germline is not matched at one junction end, which may reflect a read error. V and J are TRBV2 and TRBJ2-7, with D perhaps matching TRBD1 (6 bases). CDR3 length equals 13 residues. Germline assignment: CDR1 SNHLY and CDR2 FYNNEI. CDR3 coding DNA: TGTGCCAGCAGCTACAGGGAGTCCTCCGAGCAGTACTTC. Amino acid sequence: CASSYRESSEQYF.

This chain uses TRBV25-1 with TRBJ1-2; 9 bases are shared with TRBD1. Germline lookup yields CDR1 MGHDK and CDR2 SYGVNS. The CDR3 sequence is 14 residues long. The V and J ends lost 6 bases and 8 bases, in that order; junction bases with no gene match: 10. The CDR3 loop is CASSMSGQGIGYTF. CDR3 DNA sequence: TGTGCCAGCAGCATGTCGGGACAGGGCATCGGCTACACCTTC.

The CDR3 region is CASSLSSYMGDEQFF. The CDR3 DNA reads TGCGCCAGCAGCCTCTCTTCTTACATGGGAGATGAGCAGTTCTTC. The chain links TRBV5-1 to TRBJ2-1, with D possibly being TRBD2 (5 bases). Trimming removed 4 bases from V and 8 bases from J, with 19 bases in between. This CDR3 contains 15 residues. Germline V gene data show CDR1 as SGHRS and CDR2 as YFSETQ.

There are a few counts of this clone. The same CDR3 is also encoded by other DNA sequences in this sample. The chain is built from TRBV6-1 and TRBJ2-5; unclear D gene. The CDR3 consists of 13 residues. Trimming removed 2 bases from V and 2 bases from J, with 6 bases in between. The germline V gene has CDR1 MNHNS and CDR2 SASEGT. This chain's CDR3 is CASSEHQQETQYF. In DNA form, the CDR3 reads TGTGCCAGCAGTGAACACCAGCAAGAGACCCAGTACTTC.

The chain employs TRBV11-2 and TRBJ1-2; possible D gene TRBD1, 5 bases. This CDR3 comprises 14 residues. Germline-derived CDR1 and CDR2 are SGHAT and FQNNGV. The V end lost 5 bases, the J end lost 6 bases, and 16 bases lay between the germline ends. DNA for the CDR3: TGTGCCAGCAGCCAACATTGGGGGGAGGATGGCTACACCTTC. It translates to CASSQHWGEDGYTF.

A word on this clone: The sample has other DNA sequences that encode this CDR3 too. This chain joins TRBV6-1 and TRBJ1-2; D unresolved. The CDR3 spans 13 residues. CDR1 and CDR2 (germline): MNHNS, SASEGT. V lost 3 bases to trimming and J lost 3 bases, with 8 bases between them. CDR3 sequence: CASSEGRDYGYTF. CDR3 in DNA: TGTGCCAGCAGTGAGGGCCGAGACTATGGCTACACCTTC.

The chain combines TRBV12-3 or TRBV12-4 with TRBJ1-5, with D unresolved. V was clipped by 6 bases and J by 5 bases, with 8 bases between them. The CDR3 covers 12 residues. The chain's CDR3 is CASSRTYQPQHF. Written as DNA, the CDR3 is TGTGCCAGCAGCCGAACTTATCAGCCCCAGCATTTT.

This rearrangement joins TRBV2 to TRBJ2-5; weak D call: TRBD2 (6 bases). The CDR3 totals 13 residues. Between the trimmed V and J ends, which lost 5 bases and 1 base, there was a span of 8 bases. CDR1 and CDR2 (germline): SNHLY, FYNNEI. In DNA form, the CDR3 reads TGTGCCAGCAGTAGGGACTCCCAAGAGACCCAGTACTTC. It is translated as CASSRDSQETQYF.

The table lists this clone with a few counts. This sequence joins TRBV5-3 and TRBJ1-3; D is ambiguous. TRBV5-3 is an open reading frame, and its role is uncertain. Between the trimmed V and J ends, which lost 9 bases and 8 bases, there was a span of 15 bases. CDR3 length: 12 amino acids. The CDR3 coding sequence is TGTGCCAAAACTTGCCCGAGGCACACCATATATTTT. This encodes CAKTCPRHTIYF.

The chain has TRBV29-1 and TRBJ1-6, with 11 bases that match TRBD1. This CDR3 has 14 residues. In germline, CDR1 is SQVTM, CDR2 ANQGSEA. The V and J ends lost 5 bases and 6 bases, in that order; junction bases with no gene match: 3. In DNA, the CDR3 is TGCAGCGTTCTGGGGACAGGGGGTAATTCACCCCTCCACTTT. It is translated as CSVLGTGGNSPLHF.

V and J are TRBV28 and TRBJ1-2, with 9 bases fitting TRBD1. Trimming cost V 10 bases and J 4 bases; bases outside gene matches: 19. CDR1 MDHEN and CDR2 SYDVKM come from the germline V gene. The CDR3 is 17 residues long. CDR3 nucleotide sequence: TGTGCCACCCAGTATCCATTTGGGACAGGGTCTGCCTATGGCTACACCTTC. It yields the protein CATQYPFGTGSAYGYTF.

The chain couples TRBV7-9 to TRBJ2-3, with a weak D call TRBD1 (5 bases). V shed 3 bases and J shed 1 base, with 11 bases lying between them. CDR1 is SEHNR and CDR2 is FQNEAQ in the germline V gene (reference sequence). The CDR3 is made up of 15 amino acids. The CDR3 here is CASSFVTGRTDTQYF. The CDR3 nucleotides read TGTGCCAGCAGCTTCGTTACAGGACGCACAGATACGCAGTATTTT.

This clone came up once. The V and J genes are TRBV19 and TRBJ2-1; 7 nucleotides agree with TRBD2. The CDR3 runs 15 residues. Trimming removed 8 bases from V and 0 bases from J; junction bases left unmatched: 7. Germline loops: CDR1 LNHDA, CDR2 SQIVND (reference sequence). In nucleotides, the CDR3 is TGTGCCAGTTTTCCTGGCGGGGGCTCCTACAATGAGCAGTTCTTC. This translates into CASFPGGGSYNEQFF.

V and J are TRBV2 and TRBJ1-6, with D perhaps TRBD1 (6 bases). Trimming removed 8 bases at V and 10 bases at J, with 21 bases between. This CDR3 region has 15 residues. Germline lookup yields CDR1 SNHLY and CDR2 FYNNEI. The chain's CDR3 is CASLRRAGDYSPLHF. CDR3 in DNA: TGTGCCAGCCTCCGTCGGGCAGGGGATTACTCACCCCTCCACTTT.

This clone was recorded only once. The V call is TRBV18, the J call TRBJ1-2, with 8 bases aligning to TRBD1. The CDR3 has 16 residues. CDR1 is KGHSH and CDR2 is LQKENI in the germline V gene. V trimming: 6 bases; J trimming: 0 bases; junction bases outside the gene matches: 9. The CDR3 region has the DNA TGTGCCAGCTCGCCTAGACGGGACAGGACTAACTATGGCTACACCTTC. Amino acids: CASSPRRDRTNYGYTF.